This T cell receptor beta chain stems from a study of beta chain features in type 1 diabetes. Study information: Across every sample, approximately 110,000,000 sorted cells were examined in total.

This CDR3 spans 16 amino acids. The germline gives CDR1 PRHDT, CDR2 FYEKMQ (reference sequence). With V trimmed by 2 bases and J by 6 bases, 12 bases remained unmatched. Notes on the study in general: Whatever favoring of shorter templates PCR might show would apply equally to patients and controls. When VDJ junctions were examined, type 1 diabetes patients showed fewer insertions and more deletions.

A word on this clone: Its antigen remains unidentified.

Reverse transcription of all isolated RNA meant that expressed TCRB transcripts were sequenced. The data were produced by immunoSEQ multiplex PCR, yet TCRdb's version contains in-frame clones alone and is incomplete. Of over 150,000 clones listed, about 12% were seen once; the top ten hold roughly 0.6%. Each sorted fraction was over 95% pure. The chain joins TRBV13 to TRBJ2-7, with 8 nucleotides matching TRBD2. The specimen sequenced was central memory CD4+ T cells from blood. This receptor was taken from a woman aged 18-29 years in good health. In DNA, the CDR3 is TGTGCCAGCAGCTTACGCCCGGGGACTAGGGTTGGCGAGCAGTACTTC. Its translation is CASSLRPGTRVGEQYF.